This entry lists 20 T cell receptor beta chains sequenced from one sample in a study of cytomegalovirus exposure and HLA in healthy donors. The PCR made use of 60 Vbeta and 13 Jbeta primers. TCRdb keeps only in-frame clones here, not all; method: immunoSEQ multiplex PCR. Of some 180,000 clones listed, more than 60% are singletons. The specimen sequenced was PBMCs. These TCRs come from a man aged 18 to 30 in good health and CMV-seronegative.

The genes are TRBV29-1 and TRBJ2-3, with D possibly being TRBD2 (6 bases). The CDR3 loop spans 16 amino acids. V was trimmed by 5 bases and J by 1 base, leaving 19 bases between them. The germline V gene encodes CDR1 SQVTM and CDR2 ANQGSEA. CDR3 protein: CSVLGGPQYRTDTQYF. CDR3 sequence (DNA): TGCAGCGTTCTGGGGGGTCCCCAGTACCGCACAGATACGCAGTATTTT.

This clone was counted a few times. The rearrangement joins TRBV5-1 to TRBJ2-1; 9 bases are shared with TRBD2. V gave up 7 bases and J gave up 5 bases; unmatched junction bases: 4. CDR3 length equals 13 residues. Germline V gene sequence: CDR1 SGHRS, CDR2 YFSETQ. CDR3 residues: CASGTSMNNEQFF. Here the CDR3 DNA reads TGCGCCAGCGGGACTAGCATGAACAATGAGCAGTTCTTC.

This chain joins TRBV7-8 and TRBJ2-2; D possibly corresponds to TRBD2 (5 bases). Trimming pared 5 bases from V and 3 bases from J, leaving 13 bases between. Looked up from germline, CDR1 is SGHVS and CDR2 is FQNEAQ. The CDR3 extends over 15 amino acids. The CDR3 sequence is CASSPDGLHTGELFF. In nucleotides, the CDR3 is TGTGCCAGCAGCCCGGACGGACTCCACACCGGGGAGCTGTTTTTT.

The chain couples TRBV29-1 to TRBJ2-1, with 7 bases fitting TRBD1. Germline CDR1 and CDR2: SQVTM and ANQGSEA. This CDR3 has 12 amino acids. V was pared by 8 bases and J by 4 bases, with 5 bases of the junction left unmatched. In DNA, the CDR3 is TGCAGCCCCCGGGACAGTTACAATGAGCAGTTCTTC. Residues: CSPRDSYNEQFF.

The CDR3 loop reads CASSLVAGVPASSYNEQFF. CDR3 in DNA: TGTGCCAGCAGTTTAGTAGCGGGAGTCCCCGCCAGCTCCTACAATGAGCAGTTCTTC. The gene calls are TRBV27 and TRBJ2-1; 9 nucleotides line up with TRBD2. The CDR3 covers 19 residues. The junction had 11 bases not matched to a gene; V was cut back by 2 bases and J by 0 bases. Per germline, CDR1 MNHEY and CDR2 SMNVEV (reference sequence).

J is TRBJ1-1 and V is TRBV11-2; no definite D call. This CDR3 has 15 amino acids. CDR1 and CDR2 from the germline V gene are SGHAT and FQNNGV. V dropped 1 base and J dropped 0 bases, with 9 bases sitting between them. The CDR3 reads CASSLGGLMNTEAFF. In nucleotides, the CDR3 is TGTGCCAGCAGCTTAGGAGGTTTAATGAACACTGAAGCTTTCTTT.

The CDR3 here is CASSGTGGATQPQHF. CDR3 nucleotides: TGTGCCAGCAGCGGAACAGGGGGCGCGACTCAGCCCCAGCATTTT. The V and J genes are TRBV7-2 and TRBJ1-5, with 9 bases identical to TRBD1. CDR1 SGHTA and CDR2 FQGNSA come from the germline V gene. This CDR3 is 15 amino acids long. Trimming removed 5 bases from V and 6 bases from J; junction bases left unmatched: 8.

The chain joins TRBV9 to TRBJ1-4; TRBD1 is a possible D gene (6 bases). The V end was cut by 0 bases, the J end by 5 bases, with 14 bases between. The CDR3 has 16 amino acids. CDR1 is SGDLS and CDR2 is YYNGEE in the germline V gene. In DNA form, the CDR3 reads TGTGCCAGCAGCGTAGGAGCTGGGCAGGGGAATGAAAAACTGTTTTTT. It is translated as CASSVGAGQGNEKLFF.

The V gene is TRBV7-2, the J gene TRBJ2-1; 16 bases agree with TRBD2. From germline, CDR1 is SGHTA and CDR2 FQGNSA. V gave up 6 bases and J gave up 8 bases; unmatched junction bases: 4. This CDR3 has 15 residues. Here the CDR3 reads CASRAGTSGRDEQFF. CDR3 in DNA: TGTGCCAGCAGGGCCGGGACTAGCGGGAGGGATGAGCAGTTCTTC.

The J gene is TRBJ2-1, the V gene TRBV7-3, with TRBD2 identical over 10 bases. The CDR3 covers 16 residues. The V gene's germline CDR1 is SGHTA and CDR2 FQGTGA. With V trimmed by 2 bases and J by 5 bases, 6 bases remained unmatched. The DNA for the CDR3 is TGTGCCAGCAGCTTAGGGGTAGCGGGGGGACACAATGAGCAGTTCTTC. Protein product: CASSLGVAGGHNEQFF. The variable domain in full, completed from reference TRBV7-3 and TRBJ2-1, reads GAGVSQTPSNKVTEKGKYVELRCDPISGHTALYWYRQSLGQGPEFLIYFQGTGAADDSGLPNDRFFAVRPEGSVSTLKIQRTERGDSAVYLCASSLGVAGGHNEQFFGPGTRLTVL.

The table lists this clone with a few counts. The CDR3 DNA is TGTGCCAGCTTAGGGACAGGACTTAGCAATCAGCCCCAGCATTTT. It encodes CASLGTGLSNQPQHF. The chain employs TRBV9 and TRBJ1-5; TRBD1 agrees at 8 bases. Germline CDR1 is SGDLS and CDR2 is YYNGEE. V shed 7 bases, J shed 0 bases, and the junction held 6 bases outside the gene matches. CDR3 size: 15 residues.

The chain joins TRBV5-1 to TRBJ1-2, with D possibly matching TRBD1 (6 bases). The germline V gene encodes CDR1 SGHRS and CDR2 YFSETQ. This CDR3 is 12 amino acids long. Trimming took 6 bases from V and 7 from J, leaving 13 bases between them. The CDR3 sequence is CASTRGAGGYTF. Here the CDR3 DNA reads TGCGCCAGCACGCGGGGGGCGGGTGGCTACACCTTC.

Comment on this clone: The germline gene is not matched at one end of the junction; a read error may be the cause. The gene calls are TRBV7-7 and TRBJ2-5, with D possibly TRBD2 on 5 matching bases. The CDR3 length is 14 residues. Germline V gene data show CDR1 as SSHAT and CDR2 as FNYEAQ (reference sequence). As DNA, the CDR3 is TGTGCTAGCAGCCCGCAGACTATTCAAGAGACCCAGTACTTC. This codes for CASSPQTIQETQYF.

The V gene is TRBV7-9, the J gene TRBJ1-1; perhaps TRBD1 as D (5 bases). The CDR3 covers 13 residues. V was clipped by 4 bases and J by 6 bases, with 12 bases between them. CDR1 and CDR2 from the germline V gene are SEHNR and FQNEAQ (reference sequence). The CDR3 sequence is CASSSQGTSEAFF. DNA of the CDR3: TGTGCCAGCAGCTCTCAGGGCACTTCTGAAGCTTTCTTT.

V usage is TRBV6-6 and J usage is TRBJ2-2; the match to TRBD1 covers 8 bases. The CDR3 is 16 amino acids. J lost 3 bases, V lost 6 bases, and 9 bases had no gene match. Germline loops: CDR1 MNHNY, CDR2 SVGAGI (reference sequence). The CDR3 region is CASRALTGEDTGELFF. The CDR3 region has the DNA TGTGCCAGCAGGGCCCTGACAGGGGAGGACACCGGGGAGCTGTTTTTT.

The V call is TRBV7-3, the J call TRBJ1-6; the D gene is possibly TRBD1 (5 bases). The CDR3 totals 14 residues. Germline values: CDR1 SGHTA, CDR2 FQGTGA. V dropped 3 bases and J dropped 7 bases, with 10 bases sitting between them. CDR3 protein: CASSLQGWNSPLHF. The DNA of the CDR3 is TGTGCCAGCAGCTTGCAGGGTTGGAATTCACCCCTCCACTTT.

V and J are TRBV13 and TRBJ2-5; 13 bases align to TRBD2. CDR3 length: 16 amino acids. J was trimmed by 5 bases and V by 4 bases; bases with no gene match: 7. CDR1 is PRHDT, CDR2 FYEKMQ, per germline (reference sequence). This chain's CDR3 is CASSSLLAGGRETQYF. CDR3 bases: TGTGCCAGCAGCTCTTTACTAGCGGGAGGGCGGGAGACCCAGTACTTC.

The chain links TRBV6-1 to TRBJ2-3, with TRBD2 matching over 8 bases. V dropped 5 bases and J dropped 4; count of bases not matched to a gene: 5. The germline V gene has CDR1 MNHNS and CDR2 SASEGT. This CDR3 has 14 amino acids. For the CDR3, the DNA is TGTGCCAGCAGTCGGGGGGGCACGGCAGATACGCAGTATTTT. Its protein product is CASSRGGTADTQYF.

This chain links TRBV4-2 with TRBJ1-4; TRBD1 matches 7 bases. Losses at the gene ends were 4 bases for V and 4 bases for J; bases not matched to a gene: 9. This CDR3 has 16 amino acids. Germline V gene sequence: CDR1 LGHNA, CDR2 YNFKEQ. The CDR3 reads CASSRFTGQYNEKLFF. In nucleotides, the CDR3 is TGTGCCAGCAGCCGTTTCACGGGACAGTATAATGAAAAACTGTTTTTT.

The chain has TRBV6-6 and TRBJ1-1; D gene unclear. The CDR3 runs to 15 residues. Trimming left V 8 bases short and J 1 base short, with 17 bases between. Germline assignment: CDR1 MNHNY and CDR2 SVGAGI (reference sequence). The CDR3 protein is CASGLGGGKNTEAFF. The CDR3 DNA sequence: TGTGCCAGCGGTTTGGGTGGAGGTAAGAACACTGAAGCTTTCTTT.